This TCR beta chain is from a study of cytomegalovirus exposure and HLA in healthy donors (dated by TCRdb to 2016 to 2017). Context from the whole study: A later analysis indicated that the roughly 120 validation repertoires were generated on the platform also employed for the roughly 650 repertoires of the first cohort. The study was designed to test whether signatures of past pathogen exposure could be identified by cataloging public T cell receptors. In addition to the first cohort of 666 subjects, a separate validation cohort of over 90 different subjects was used. To predict cytomegalovirus infection status, the study combined high-throughput TCR immunosequencing, statistical association of individual TCRs with disease status, and machine learning.

V loses 2 bases, J loses 4 bases, and the germline ends lie 9 bases apart. The germline V gene (reference sequence) yields MNHEY for CDR1 and SMNVEV for CDR2. Including the terminal cysteine and phenylalanine, the CDR3 comprises 14 residues. The retained sequence is limited to the CDR3, 42 bases, with the frame set at the first base. Concerning this clone itself: Its antigen is still unknown. Base-call qualities are not available, and no considerably larger clone is one nucleotide away.

Overall results and qualifications from the work: The study listed 150 to 200 TCR beta chains as associated with cytomegalovirus. A later analysis lacked HLA typing for the validation cohort, so it scored co-occurrence in that cohort across all 120 or so repertoires. While some public TCRs were present in many individuals, most TCR sequences turned up only very rarely across donors. A few of the identified cytomegalovirus-associated TCR beta chains were confirmed in vitro to be specific for cytomegalovirus antigens. Subsequent analysis determined that TCRs grouped into clusters in the first cohort also showed a tendency toward co-occurrence across the roughly 110 validation repertoires, and about 93% of cluster scores exceeded 0. The classifier was reported to diagnose cytomegalovirus status with high specificity and sensitivity in both the original cohort and the validation cohort. According to the authors, the approach could potentially be generalized to other disease states and immunological phenotypes.

The receptor library was made with the immunoSEQ multiplex PCR assay. Per the source publication's procedure: A statistical classification framework was developed to diagnose cytomegalovirus status using the catalog of TCR beta chain sequences. The table was pulled from immuneACCESS by TCRdb, which kept in-frame rearrangements only. Such tables lose some clones; where checked, under half of the loss comes from unresolved V genes, and the rest has no known cause. V and J calls and clone size are as listed in that table; D and trimming were resolved from the DNA. The sample table shows hundreds of thousands of clones, and 86% are seen once. Roughly 0.83% of the sample rests with the top ten. The donors belonged to the validation cohort of roughly 120 subjects, which was separate from the approximately 700-subject first cohort.

Sequencing was done on a sample of PBMCs. The rearranged chain carries TRBV27 and TRBJ2-1; the D gene remains uncertain. This sequence originates from a woman between 18 and 30 years old in good health and CMV-seronegative. The encoded CDR3 is CASSLPRRYNEQFF. The sequenced DNA is TGTGCCAGCAGTTTACCCCGCAGGTACAATGAGCAGTTCTTC.